The 7 T cell receptor beta chains below come from one sample, sequenced in a study of T cells in localized non-small cell lung cancer (TCRdb year 2020). The library was obtained by the immunoSEQ multiplex PCR assay. TCRdb obtained this table from immuneACCESS and retained in-frame rearrangements with V and J assigned. These tables miss some clones; where compared with another copy, unresolved V genes account for less than half of the shortfall, and the remainder is unexplained. The sample includes roughly 53,000 clones, with over 80% observed a single time. 15% to 20% of the sample is taken by the ten largest. Material: peripheral blood mononuclear cells, obtained before any cancer treatment. These receptors all come from a man aged 35 to 70 with stage III lung adenocarcinoma.

The V gene is TRBV29-1, the J gene TRBJ1-1, with a weak D call TRBD1 (5 bases). This CDR3 comprises 12 residues. The germline V and J ends were trimmed by 3 bases and 4 bases, with 9 bases remaining between them. CDR1 is SQVTM and CDR2 is ANQGSEA in the germline V gene. The CDR3 coding sequence is TGCAGCGTTGACCAGGGCCCCACTGAAGCTTTCTTT. The encoded protein is CSVDQGPTEAFF.

The chain recombines TRBV28 with TRBJ1-4, with unresolved D. Germline V gene lookup returns CDR1 MDHEN and CDR2 SYDVKM. This CDR3 has 14 amino acids. V shed 3 bases and J shed 8 bases, with 13 bases lying between them. The CDR3: CASSLTPNREKLFF. The CDR3, as DNA: TGTGCCAGCAGTTTGACACCTAATAGGGAAAAACTGTTTTTT.

J is TRBJ1-2 and V is TRBV19, with D unresolved. The CDR3 has 14 amino acids. The V end was cut by 4 bases, the J end by 3 bases, with 12 bases between. Germline CDR1 LNHDA, CDR2 SQIVND (reference sequence). The CDR3 DNA reads TGTGCCAGTAGTAAGAAGGGATTCGACTATGGCTACACCTTC. As protein: CASSKKGFDYGYTF.

This chain uses TRBV29-1 with TRBJ2-7, with 9 bases matching TRBD1. CDR3 size: 15 residues. The trim removed 0 bases at V and 6 bases at J, leaving 9 bases unmatched. Germline V CDR1 and CDR2: SQVTM, ANQGSEA. The CDR3 sequence: CSVEDGGTGYFEQYF. CDR3 DNA: TGCAGCGTTGAAGATGGGGGGACAGGGTACTTCGAGCAGTACTTC.

The gene calls are TRBV7-3 and TRBJ1-1; a weak D match, TRBD1 (6 bases). Trimming shortened V by 5 bases and J by 5 bases, and 15 bases separated the two germline ends. Germline lookup yields CDR1 SGHTA and CDR2 FQGTGA. CDR3 length: 14 amino acids. CDR3 nucleotide sequence: TGTGCCAGCAGCCCGGTCGCAGGGGAGACTGAAGCTTTCTTT. Residues: CASSPVAGETEAFF.

This chain connects TRBV12-5 to TRBJ2-5, with a tentative D call TRBD2 (5 bases). The V gene lost 6 bases and the J gene lost 7 bases, with 21 bases spanning the gap. The CDR3 sequence is 15 residues long. CDR1 is LGHNT, CDR2 FRNRAP, per germline. The CDR3, as DNA: TGTGCTAGTGGGTCGGGGTTCTCCGATCTGGGGACCCAGTACTTC. Amino acids: CASGSGFSDLGTQYF.

About this clone itself: The identical CDR3 is also encoded by other nucleotide sequences in the sample. This chain joins TRBV7-2 and TRBJ1-1; TRBD1 is a possible D gene (5 bases). The ends were cut back, 2 bases at V and 3 bases at J, with 10 bases in the middle. Looked up from germline, CDR1 is SGHTA and CDR2 is FQGNSA. The CDR3 length is 14 residues. CDR3 sequence reads: CASSLLGVDTEAFF. CDR3 nucleotides: TGTGCCAGCAGCTTATTGGGGGTGGACACTGAAGCTTTCTTT.